This entry describes one T cell receptor beta chain. The data derive from a study of T cell responses to AZD1222 COVID-19 vaccine. TCRdb's table, derived via immunoSEQ multiplex PCR, lists solely in-frame clones and lacks some. Among roughly 100,000 clones, 75% to 90% were seen once, and the ten largest hold 20%. In germline, CDR1 is SGDLS, CDR2 YYNGEE. Losses at the gene ends were 3 bases for V and 7 bases for J; bases not matched to a gene: 9. The CDR3 has 14 residues. This clonotype was sampled from an adult in good health. The source material was peripheral blood, sampled on day 0 of AZD1222 vaccination. V usage is TRBV9 and J usage is TRBJ2-7, with TRBD2 matching over 8 bases. The CDR3 DNA is TGTGCCAGCAGCGCGGGGGGGAACTTGGGTGAGCAGTACTTC. Its protein product is CASSAGGNLGEQYF.